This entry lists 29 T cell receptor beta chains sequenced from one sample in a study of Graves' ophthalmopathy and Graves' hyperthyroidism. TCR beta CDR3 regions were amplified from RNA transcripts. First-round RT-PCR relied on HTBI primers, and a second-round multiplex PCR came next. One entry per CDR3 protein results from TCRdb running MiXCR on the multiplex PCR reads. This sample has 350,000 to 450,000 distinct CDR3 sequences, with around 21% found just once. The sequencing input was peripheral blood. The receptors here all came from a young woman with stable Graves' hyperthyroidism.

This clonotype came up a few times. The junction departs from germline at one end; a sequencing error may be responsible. The CDR3: CAISESIERYGYTF. In DNA, the CDR3 is TGTGCCATCAGTGAGTCGATAGAGCGGTATGGCTACACCTTC. The chain recombines TRBV12-3 or TRBV12-4 with TRBJ1-2, with D unresolved. There are 14 residues in the CDR3.

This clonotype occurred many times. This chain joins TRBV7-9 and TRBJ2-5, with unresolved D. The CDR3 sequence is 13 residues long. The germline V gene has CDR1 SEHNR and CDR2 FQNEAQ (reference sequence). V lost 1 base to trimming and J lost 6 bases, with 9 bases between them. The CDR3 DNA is TGTGCCAGCAGCTTAGATACCGTGAAGACCCAGTACTTC. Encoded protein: CASSLDTVKTQYF. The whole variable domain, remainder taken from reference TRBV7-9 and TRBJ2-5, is DTGVSQNPRHKITKRGQNVTFRCDPISEHNRLYWYRQTLGQGPEFLTYFQNEAQLEKSRLLSDRFSAERPKGSFSTLEIQRTEQGDSAMYLCASSLDTVKTQYFGPGTRLLVL.

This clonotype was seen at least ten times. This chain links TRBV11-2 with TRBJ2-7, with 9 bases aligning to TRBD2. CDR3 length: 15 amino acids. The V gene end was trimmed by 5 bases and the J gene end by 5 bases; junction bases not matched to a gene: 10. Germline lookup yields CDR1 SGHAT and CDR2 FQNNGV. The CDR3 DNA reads TGTGCCAGCAGCCTAACAGCGGGAGGTGTCCACGAGCAGTACTTC. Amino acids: CASSLTAGGVHEQYF.

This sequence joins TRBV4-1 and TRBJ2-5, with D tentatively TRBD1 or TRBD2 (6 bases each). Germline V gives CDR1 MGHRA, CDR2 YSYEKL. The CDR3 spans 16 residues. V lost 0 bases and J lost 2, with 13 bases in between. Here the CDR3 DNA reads TGCGCCAGCAGCCAAGATCCGAGGGGGAGGCAAGAGACCCAGTACTTC. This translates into CASSQDPRGRQETQYF.

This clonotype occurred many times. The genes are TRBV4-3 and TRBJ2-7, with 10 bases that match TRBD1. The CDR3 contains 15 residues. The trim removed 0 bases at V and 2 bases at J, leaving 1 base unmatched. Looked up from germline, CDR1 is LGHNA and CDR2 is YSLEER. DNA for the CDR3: TGCGCCAGCAGCCAAGAGGGGACAGGGGCCTACGAGCAGTACTTC. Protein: CASSQEGTGAYEQYF.

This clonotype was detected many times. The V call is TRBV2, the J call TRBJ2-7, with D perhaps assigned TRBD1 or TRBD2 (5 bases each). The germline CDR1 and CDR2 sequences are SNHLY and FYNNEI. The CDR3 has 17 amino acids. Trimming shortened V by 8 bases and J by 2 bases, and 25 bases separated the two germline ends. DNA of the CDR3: TGTGCCAGCTCGGAGCTTTCCCTTTCGGGGCAAACCTACGAGCAGTACTTC. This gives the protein CASSELSLSGQTYEQYF.

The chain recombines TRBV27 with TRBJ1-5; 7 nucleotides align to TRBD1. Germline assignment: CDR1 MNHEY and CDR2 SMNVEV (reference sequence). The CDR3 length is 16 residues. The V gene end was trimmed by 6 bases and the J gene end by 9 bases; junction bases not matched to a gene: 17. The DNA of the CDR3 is TGTGCCAGCAGGGGAACAGGGGCGTCCTGGAATGTGCCCCAGCATTTT. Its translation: CASRGTGASWNVPQHF.

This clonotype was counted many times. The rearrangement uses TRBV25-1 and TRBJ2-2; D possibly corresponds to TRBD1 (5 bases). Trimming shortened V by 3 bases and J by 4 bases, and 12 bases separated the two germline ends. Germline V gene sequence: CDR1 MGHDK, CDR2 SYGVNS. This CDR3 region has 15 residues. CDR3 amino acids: CASSEGRRGTGELFF. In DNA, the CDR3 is TGTGCCAGCAGTGAGGGGCGGAGAGGCACCGGGGAGCTGTTTTTT.

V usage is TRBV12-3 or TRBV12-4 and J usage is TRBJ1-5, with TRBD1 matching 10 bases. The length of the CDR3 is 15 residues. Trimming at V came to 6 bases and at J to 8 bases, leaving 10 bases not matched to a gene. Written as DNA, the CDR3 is TGTGCCAGCAGACCCGGGACAGGGGTAAGGGAGCCCCAGCATTTT. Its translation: CASRPGTGVREPQHF.

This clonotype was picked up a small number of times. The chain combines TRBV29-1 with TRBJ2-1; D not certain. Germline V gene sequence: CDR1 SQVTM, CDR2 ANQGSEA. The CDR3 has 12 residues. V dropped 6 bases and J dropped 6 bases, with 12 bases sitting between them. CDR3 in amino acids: CSVFVRLNEQFF. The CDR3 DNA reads TGCAGCGTATTTGTACGCCTCAATGAGCAGTTCTTC.

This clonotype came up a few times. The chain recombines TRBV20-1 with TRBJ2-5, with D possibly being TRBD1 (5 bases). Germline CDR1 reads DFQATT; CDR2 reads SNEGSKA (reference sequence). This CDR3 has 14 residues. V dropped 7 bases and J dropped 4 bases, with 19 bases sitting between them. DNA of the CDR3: TGCAGTGGTGTAGACAGCCGAAGTGGAGAGACCCAGTACTTC. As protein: CSGVDSRSGETQYF.

The CDR3 DNA reads TGTGCCAGCAGTCCCAGGGGACTGCGCTCTGGAAACACCATATATTTT. Translating it yields CASSPRGLRSGNTIYF. The rearrangement joins TRBV12-3 or TRBV12-4 to TRBJ1-3; TRBD1 is a possible D gene (6 bases). Trimming removed 5 bases from V and 0 bases from J, with 14 bases in between. The CDR3 is 16 residues long.

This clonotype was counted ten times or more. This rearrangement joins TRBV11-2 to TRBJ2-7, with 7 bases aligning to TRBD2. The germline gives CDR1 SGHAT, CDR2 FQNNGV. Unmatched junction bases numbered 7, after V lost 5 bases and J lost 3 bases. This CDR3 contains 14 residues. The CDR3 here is CASSPPGRGYEQYF. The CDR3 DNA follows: TGTGCCAGCAGCCCCCCGGGGAGGGGCTACGAGCAGTACTTC.

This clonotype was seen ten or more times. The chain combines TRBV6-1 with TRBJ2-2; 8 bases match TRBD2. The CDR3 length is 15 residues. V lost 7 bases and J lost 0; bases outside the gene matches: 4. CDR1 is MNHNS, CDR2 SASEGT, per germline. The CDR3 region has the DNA TGTGCCAGCATCCAGACTAGCGCGAACACCGGGGAGCTGTTTTTT. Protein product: CASIQTSANTGELFF.

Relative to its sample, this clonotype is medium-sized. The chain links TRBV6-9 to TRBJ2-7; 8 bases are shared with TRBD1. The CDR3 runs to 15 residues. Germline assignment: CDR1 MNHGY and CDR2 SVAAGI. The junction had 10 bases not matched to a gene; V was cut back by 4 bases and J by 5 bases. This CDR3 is CASSWRRAGGHEQYF. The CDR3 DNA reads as TGTGCCAGCAGTTGGCGTAGGGCAGGGGGCCACGAGCAGTACTTC.

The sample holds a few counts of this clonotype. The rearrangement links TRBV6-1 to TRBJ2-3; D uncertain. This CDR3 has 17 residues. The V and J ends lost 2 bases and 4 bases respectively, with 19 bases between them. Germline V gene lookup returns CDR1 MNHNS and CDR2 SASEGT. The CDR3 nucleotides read TGTGCCAGCAGTGAAACGGTACTGGGGATAAGGGCAGATACGCAGTATTTT. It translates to CASSETVLGIRADTQYF.

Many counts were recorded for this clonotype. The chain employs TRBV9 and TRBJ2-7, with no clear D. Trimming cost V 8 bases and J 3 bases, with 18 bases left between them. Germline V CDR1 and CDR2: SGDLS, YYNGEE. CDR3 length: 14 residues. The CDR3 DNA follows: TGTGCCAGTGCACGTCGGCCATTAGGCTACGAGCAGTACTTC. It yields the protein CASARRPLGYEQYF.

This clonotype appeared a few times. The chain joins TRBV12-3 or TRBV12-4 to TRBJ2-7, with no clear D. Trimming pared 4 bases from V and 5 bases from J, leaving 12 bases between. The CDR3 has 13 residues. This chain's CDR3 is CASSSGLVHEQYF. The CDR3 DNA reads TGTGCCAGCAGTTCCGGGCTTGTCCACGAGCAGTACTTC.

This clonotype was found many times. The CDR3 DNA reads as TGTGCCAGCAGCAAGGGTGGCGAGACCCAGTACTTC. Protein product: CASSKGGETQYF. This chain uses TRBV7-2 with TRBJ2-5; D unresolved. CDR1 is SGHTA and CDR2 is FQGNSA in the germline V gene. Trimming took off 5 bases at V and 5 bases at J, with 9 bases between the two ends. The CDR3 runs to 12 residues.

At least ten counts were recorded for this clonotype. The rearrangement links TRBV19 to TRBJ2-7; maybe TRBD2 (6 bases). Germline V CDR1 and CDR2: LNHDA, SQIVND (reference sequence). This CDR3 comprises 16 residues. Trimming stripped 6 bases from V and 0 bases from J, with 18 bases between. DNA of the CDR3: TGTGCCAGTAGCCCTGCGCGGGGCCTCACCTCCTACGAGCAGTACTTC. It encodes CASSPARGLTSYEQYF.

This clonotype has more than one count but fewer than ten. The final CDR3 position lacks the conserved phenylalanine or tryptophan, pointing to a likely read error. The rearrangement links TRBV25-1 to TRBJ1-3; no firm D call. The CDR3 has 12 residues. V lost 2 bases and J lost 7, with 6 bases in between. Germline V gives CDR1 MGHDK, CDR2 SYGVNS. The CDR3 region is CASSEPGNTIYV. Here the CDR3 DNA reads TGTGCCAGCAGTGAACCCGGGAACACCATATATGTG.

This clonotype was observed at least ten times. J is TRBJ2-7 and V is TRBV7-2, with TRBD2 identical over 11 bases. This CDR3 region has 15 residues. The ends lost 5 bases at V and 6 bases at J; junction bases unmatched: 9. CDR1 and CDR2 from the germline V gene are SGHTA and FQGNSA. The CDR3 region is CASSPTSGSISEQYF. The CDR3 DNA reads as TGTGCCAGCAGCCCAACTAGCGGGAGTATCTCCGAGCAGTACTTC.

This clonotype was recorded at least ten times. The CDR3 spells CSARTTGYSNQPQHF. In DNA, the CDR3 is TGCAGTGCTAGAACGACAGGGTATAGCAATCAGCCCCAGCATTTT. The chain links TRBV20-1 to TRBJ1-5; 7 bases fit TRBD1. CDR1 and CDR2 (germline): DFQATT, SNEGSKA (reference sequence). The junction had 4 bases not matched to a gene; V was cut back by 2 bases and J by 0 bases. The CDR3 covers 15 residues.

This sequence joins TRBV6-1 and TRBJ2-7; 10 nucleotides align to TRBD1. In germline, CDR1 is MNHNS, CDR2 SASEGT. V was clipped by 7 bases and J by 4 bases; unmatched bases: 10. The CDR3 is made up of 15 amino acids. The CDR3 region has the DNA TGTGCCAGCACTGGGAGGGACAGGGGTTTGTACGAGCAGTACTTC. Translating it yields CASTGRDRGLYEQYF.

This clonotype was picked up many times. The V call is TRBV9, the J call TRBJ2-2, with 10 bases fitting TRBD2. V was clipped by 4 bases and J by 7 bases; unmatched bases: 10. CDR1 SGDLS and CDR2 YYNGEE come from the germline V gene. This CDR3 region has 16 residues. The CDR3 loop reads CASSSASGRMGGELFF. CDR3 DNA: TGTGCCAGCAGCTCAGCTAGCGGGAGAATGGGCGGGGAGCTGTTTTTT.

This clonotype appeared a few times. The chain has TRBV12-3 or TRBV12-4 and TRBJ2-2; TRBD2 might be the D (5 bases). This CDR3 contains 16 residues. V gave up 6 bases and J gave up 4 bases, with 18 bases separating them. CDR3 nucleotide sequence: TGTGCCAGCAGCCCATGGAGAGGGTTAGTCACCGGGGAGCTGTTTTTT. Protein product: CASSPWRGLVTGELFF.

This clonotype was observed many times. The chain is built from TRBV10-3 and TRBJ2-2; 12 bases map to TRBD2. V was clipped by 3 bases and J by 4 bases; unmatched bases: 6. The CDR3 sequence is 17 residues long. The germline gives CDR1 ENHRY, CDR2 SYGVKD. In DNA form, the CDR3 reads TGTGCCATCAGTGAAGTTGGACTAGCGGGACCCACCGGGGAGCTGTTTTTT. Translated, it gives CAISEVGLAGPTGELFF.

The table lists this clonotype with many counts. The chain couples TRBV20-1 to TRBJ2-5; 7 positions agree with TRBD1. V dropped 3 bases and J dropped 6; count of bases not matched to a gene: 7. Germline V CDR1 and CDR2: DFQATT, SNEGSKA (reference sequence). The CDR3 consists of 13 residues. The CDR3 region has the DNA TGCAGTGCTAGGGCGACAGGGCAGAAGACCCAGTACTTC. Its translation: CSARATGQKTQYF.

CDR3 in amino acids: CASSSGTGGAQPQHF. The CDR3 DNA reads as TGTGCCAGCAGTTCCGGGACAGGGGGCGCTCAGCCCCAGCATTTT. The chain joins TRBV12-3 or TRBV12-4 to TRBJ1-5, with TRBD1 matching 12 bases. V shed 4 bases, J shed 6 bases, and the junction held 4 bases outside the gene matches. The CDR3 totals 15 residues.